Shown below are 26 T cell receptor beta chains from a single sample sequenced in a study of cytomegalovirus exposure and HLA in healthy donors. Primers included in the PCR were 60 Vbeta and 13 Jbeta primers. Method: immunoSEQ multiplex PCR; TCRdb's copy keeps in-frame clones and lacks some. Among some 130,000 clones, less than 10% were seen once, and the ten largest hold about 1.9%. The sample comprised PBMCs. These receptors were collected from a man in his fifties in good health and CMV-seronegative.

This clone was picked up a small number of times. This chain uses TRBV27 with TRBJ1-2, with TRBD1 identical over 8 bases. The V gene end was trimmed by 5 bases and the J gene end by 4 bases; junction bases not matched to a gene: 6. CDR3 size: 14 residues. CDR1 MNHEY and CDR2 SMNVEV come from the germline V gene (reference sequence). CDR3 protein: CASSRTGIGYGYTF. The CDR3 DNA reads TGTGCCAGCAGTCGGACAGGGATAGGCTATGGCTACACCTTC.

There are a few counts of this clone. This chain connects TRBV6-1 to TRBJ1-4, with D possibly TRBD1 on 6 matching bases. The germline V gene has CDR1 MNHNS and CDR2 SASEGT. The CDR3 totals 15 residues. The germline V and J ends were trimmed by 4 bases and 8 bases, with 17 bases remaining between them. The CDR3 is CASSAQTGGGEKLFF. The CDR3 DNA sequence: TGTGCCAGCAGTGCCCAGACGGGGGGCGGGGAAAAACTGTTTTTT.

This chain joins TRBV19 and TRBJ2-3; the match to TRBD1 covers 9 bases. The germline gives CDR1 LNHDA, CDR2 SQIVND (reference sequence). Losses at the gene ends were 3 bases for V and 3 bases for J; bases not matched to a gene: 4. This CDR3 region has 15 residues. CDR3 DNA: TGTGCCAGTAGTATCCAGGACAGGGGTACAGATACGCAGTATTTT. It is translated as CASSIQDRGTDTQYF.

This clone was detected a few times. The chain uses TRBV15 and TRBJ2-7, with 7 positions matching TRBD2. Germline CDR1 reads LNHNV; CDR2 reads YYDKDF (reference sequence). The CDR3 is made up of 12 amino acids. V was clipped by 5 bases and J by 11 bases; unmatched bases: 9. CDR3 DNA: TGTGCCACCAGCGCAGCGACCGGGGGGAAGTACTTC. The encoded protein is CATSAATGGKYF.

This clone has a handful of counts. J is TRBJ2-7 and V is TRBV28, with D tentatively TRBD2 (6 bases). Germline assignment: CDR1 MDHEN and CDR2 SYDVKM. V lost 5 bases, J lost 9 bases, and 17 bases lay in between. The CDR3 extends over 13 amino acids. CDR3 sequence: CASSPGPFGGQYF. The DNA for the CDR3 is TGTGCCAGCAGTCCTGGACCTTTCGGGGGGCAGTACTTC.

The V call is TRBV9, the J call TRBJ2-3, with 10 positions matching TRBD2. Germline assignment: CDR1 SGDLS and CDR2 YYNGEE. V was pared by 0 bases and J by 2 bases, with 9 bases of the junction left unmatched. The CDR3 length is 18 residues. CDR3 region: CASSVGLAGRAFTDTQYF. As DNA, the CDR3 is TGTGCCAGCAGCGTAGGACTAGCGGGCCGAGCCTTCACAGATACGCAGTATTTT.

This clone has a handful of counts. The CDR3 nucleotides read TGCAGCGTTGACGTTCACGGGACAGCCGCGGGTAGGGAGACCCAGTACTTC. This codes for CSVDVHGTAAGRETQYF. This rearrangement joins TRBV29-1 to TRBJ2-5; 7 nucleotides agree with TRBD1. Germline CDR1 is SQVTM and CDR2 is ANQGSEA. The CDR3 spans 17 residues. V dropped 3 bases and J dropped 5; count of bases not matched to a gene: 18. Full variable domain (missing parts from reference TRBV29-1 and TRBJ2-5): SAVISQKPSRDICQRGTSLTIQCQVDSQVTMMFWYRQQPGQSLTLIATANQGSEATYESGFVIDKFPISRPNLTFSTLTVSNMSPEDSSIYLCSVDVHGTAAGRETQYFGPGTRLLVL.

This clone showed up just a few times. The chain uses TRBV30 and TRBJ2-7; weak D call: TRBD1 (5 bases). CDR3 size: 14 residues. V was shortened by 4 bases and J by 1 base, with 14 bases between the two germline ends. Germline-derived CDR1 and CDR2 are GTSNPN and SVGIG (reference sequence). CDR3 nucleotides: TGTGCCTGGACCGCCTGGGGCGGATCCTACGAGCAGTACTTC. This codes for CAWTAWGGSYEQYF.

The sample holds many counts of this clone. A read error may account for a junction end that differs from germline. This rearrangement joins TRBV6-1 to TRBJ1-5; D possibly corresponds to TRBD1 (5 bases). The CDR3 runs to 14 residues. Per the germline V gene, CDR1 is MNHNS and CDR2 is SASEGT. CDR3 sequence reads: CATSKTDENQPQHF. The DNA of the CDR3 is TGTGCCACCAGTAAGACAGACGAAAATCAGCCCCAGCATTTT.

This sequence joins TRBV29-1 and TRBJ2-1, with D perhaps TRBD1 (5 bases). V lost 4 bases to trimming and J lost 8 bases, with 18 bases between them. The CDR3 is 14 amino acids. Germline values: CDR1 SQVTM, CDR2 ANQGSEA. The CDR3 region has the DNA TGCAGCGTTGGGCCGGACAACCTTTTGGATGAGCAGTTCTTC. This translates into CSVGPDNLLDEQFF.

The rearrangement links TRBV18 to TRBJ1-5; 7 positions match TRBD1. The CDR3 length is 18 residues. Germline V gene data show CDR1 as KGHSH and CDR2 as LQKENI. V lost 0 bases to trimming and J lost 0 bases; unmatched junction nucleotides: 8. CDR3 loop: CASSPPGGTAASNQPQHF. The CDR3 DNA follows: TGTGCCAGCTCACCACCTGGCGGGACAGCTGCTAGCAATCAGCCCCAGCATTTT.

The chain uses TRBV29-1 and TRBJ1-1; no firm D call. With 7 bases removed from V and 1 base from J, the gap between germline ends came to 4 bases. CDR3 size: 10 residues. The germline V gene encodes CDR1 SQVTM and CDR2 ANQGSEA. CDR3 in amino acids: CSARNTEAFF. CDR3 in DNA: TGCAGCGCGCGGAACACTGAAGCTTTCTTT.

This clone showed up just a few times. The V gene is TRBV10-2, the J gene TRBJ1-2; D is ambiguous. Trimming left V 3 bases short and J 5 bases short, with 10 bases between. The CDR3 spans 13 residues. The germline V gene has CDR1 WSHSY and CDR2 SAAADI. The DNA for the CDR3 is TGCGCCAGCAGTGATCAGAGGGCTTATGGCTACACCTTC. Its protein product is CASSDQRAYGYTF.

This chain uses TRBV6-5 with TRBJ1-6; TRBD1 is a possible D gene (5 bases). Germline values: CDR1 MNHEY, CDR2 SVGAGI. V was trimmed by 5 bases and J by 7 bases, leaving 12 bases between them. The CDR3 has 14 residues. In nucleotides, the CDR3 is TGTGCCAGCAGTACGGGACTGATGAATTCACCCCTCCACTTT. Protein sequence: CASSTGLMNSPLHF.

This clone showed up just once. V gene TRBV5-4 combines with J gene TRBJ2-1, with 8 bases lining up with TRBD2. Looked up from germline, CDR1 is SGHNT and CDR2 is YYREEE (reference sequence). V lost 0 bases, J lost 7 bases, and 6 bases stayed unmatched. The CDR3 extends over 15 amino acids. CDR3 region: CASSLVLAGENEQFF. The CDR3 region has the DNA TGTGCCAGCAGCTTGGTCCTAGCGGGTGAAAATGAGCAGTTCTTC.

The chain recombines TRBV6-1 with TRBJ1-2; unclear D gene. The germline V and J ends were trimmed by 7 bases and 6 bases, with 12 bases remaining between them. This CDR3 is 12 amino acids long. CDR1 and CDR2 from the germline V gene are MNHNS and SASEGT. The CDR3 DNA sequence: TGTGCCAGCAAGAGCCTTGGTAATGGCTACACCTTC. As protein: CASKSLGNGYTF.

This clone was counted only a few times. V usage is TRBV6-6 and J usage is TRBJ2-1, with TRBD1 identical over 7 bases. Germline CDR1 is MNHNY and CDR2 is SVGAGI (reference sequence). This CDR3 region has 13 residues. V was pared by 7 bases and J by 7 bases, with 7 bases of the junction left unmatched. CDR3 bases: TGTGCCAGCACCGACAGGGCGCGGAATGAGCAGTTCTTC. Its translation: CASTDRARNEQFF.

The sample holds a few counts of this clone. The chain couples TRBV10-3 to TRBJ1-5; 10 bases match TRBD1. Trimming at V came to 10 bases and at J to 5 bases, leaving 8 bases not matched to a gene. The CDR3 extends over 14 amino acids. CDR1 and CDR2 (germline): ENHRY, SYGVKD. In DNA, the CDR3 is TGTGCCACACGACAGGGGGCTTTGGATCAGCCCCAGCATTTT. Amino acid sequence: CATRQGALDQPQHF.

This clone came up a few times. The J gene is TRBJ1-1, the V gene TRBV19; a possible D gene is TRBD1 (5 bases). Per the germline V gene, CDR1 is LNHDA and CDR2 is SQIVND (reference sequence). Trimming pared 3 bases from V and 5 bases from J, leaving 13 bases between. The CDR3 totals 14 residues. CDR3 in DNA: TGTGCCAGTAGTATCGGCTTTGGGGGGACTGAAGCTTTCTTT. Its translation is CASSIGFGGTEAFF. The full variable domain, in which reference TRBV19 and TRBJ1-1 provide the parts outside the CDR3, is DGGITQSPKYLFRKEGQNVTLSCEQNLNHDAMYWYRQDPGQGLRLIYYSQIVNDFQKGDIAEGYSVSREKKESFPLTVTSAQKNPTAFYLCASSIGFGGTEAFFGQGTRLTVV.

This sequence joins TRBV11-1 and TRBJ2-3; D unresolved. This CDR3 spans 12 amino acids. Germline loops: CDR1 SGHAT, CDR2 FQDESV (reference sequence). V gave up 5 bases and J gave up 8 bases, with 11 bases separating them. The CDR3 loop reads CASSERSGTQYF. The CDR3, as DNA: TGTGCCAGCAGCGAACGGTCAGGTACGCAGTATTTT. The variable domain in full, completed from reference TRBV11-1 and TRBJ2-3, reads EAEVAQSPRYKITEKSQAVAFWCDPISGHATLYWYRQILGQGPELLVQFQDESVVDDSQLPKDRFSAERLKGVDSTLKIQPAELGDSAMYLCASSERSGTQYFGPGTRLTVL.

This clone has only a few counts. The gene calls are TRBV5-4 and TRBJ1-1, with D maybe TRBD1 (6 bases). This CDR3 contains 17 residues. The V gene lost 4 bases and the J gene lost 1 base, with 20 bases spanning the gap. Per germline, CDR1 SGHNT and CDR2 YYREEE (reference sequence). The CDR3 DNA is TGTGCCAGCAGCCCCCCGGGAGCGGGGGCGGGGAACACTGAAGCTTTCTTT. Its protein product is CASSPPGAGAGNTEAFF. Drawing the rest from reference TRBV5-4 and TRBJ1-1, the complete variable domain is ETGVTQSPTHLIKTRGQQVTLRCSSQSGHNTVSWYQQALGQGPQFIFQYYREEENGRGNFPPRFSGLQFPNYSSELNVNALELDDSALYLCASSPPGAGAGNTEAFFGQGTRLTVV.

This chain links TRBV9 with TRBJ2-3, with a tentative D call TRBD2 (5 bases). The CDR3 is 13 amino acids. Trimming cost V 4 bases and J 3 bases, with 9 bases left between them. Germline loops: CDR1 SGDLS, CDR2 YYNGEE. For the CDR3, the DNA is TGTGCCAGCAGCCCTCCGGGGACAGATACGCAGTATTTT. Protein sequence: CASSPPGTDTQYF.

The V and J genes are TRBV6-5 and TRBJ1-1; TRBD1 aligns across 7 bases. V lost 7 bases, J lost 4 bases, and 12 bases stayed unmatched. The CDR3 has 15 residues. CDR1 is MNHEY, CDR2 SVGAGI, per germline. The DNA for the CDR3 is TGTGCCAGCACCCTAGAGGGGGCCCTTGGCACTGAAGCTTTCTTT. As protein: CASTLEGALGTEAFF.

J is TRBJ1-1 and V is TRBV6-5, with a weak D call TRBD1 (6 bases). The V gene lost 8 bases and the J gene lost 4 bases, with 20 bases spanning the gap. The CDR3 extends over 15 amino acids. Looked up from germline, CDR1 is MNHEY and CDR2 is SVGAGI. The CDR3 reads CASLPSTGTSTEAFF. DNA of the CDR3: TGTGCCAGCCTCCCGAGTACAGGGACGAGCACTGAAGCTTTCTTT.

This clone has only a few counts. V usage is TRBV7-3 and J usage is TRBJ2-5; D is perhaps TRBD2 (6 bases). V was shortened by 4 bases and J by 3 bases, with 12 bases between the two germline ends. The germline V gene has CDR1 SGHTA and CDR2 FQGTGA. The CDR3 loop spans 14 amino acids. CDR3 in amino acids: CASSSEGGKETQYF. CDR3 DNA: TGTGCCAGCAGCTCCGAGGGCGGGAAAGAGACCCAGTACTTC.

The chain recombines TRBV18 with TRBJ2-3; D is unclear. The CDR3 consists of 15 residues. The V gene lost 3 bases and the J gene lost 3 bases, with 13 bases spanning the gap. Germline V CDR1 and CDR2: KGHSH, LQKENI. The CDR3 DNA sequence: TGTGCCAGCTCACCGTACAACGCTGGTACAGATACGCAGTATTTT. Translating gives CASSPYNAGTDTQYF.